The 22 T cell receptor beta chains below come from one sample, sequenced in a study of OX40 agonist ivuxolimab in advanced cancers. Only in-frame clones appear in the TCRdb table, and some are missing; sequencing was by immunoSEQ multiplex PCR. The data contain some 22,000 clones, about four fifths of them seen just once; the ten biggest clones take up 2% to 2.5%. The material was CD4+ or CD8+ T cells sorted from blood, obtained in a trial of the OX40 agonist ivuxolimab. The receptor source for this set is an adult with an advanced solid tumor such as melanoma, head and neck, liver or kidney cancer.

The CDR3 region has the DNA TGTGCCAGCAGAACGACTAGCGGGAGTGTTTTGTACTTC. Translation gives CASRTTSGSVLYF. The chain is built from TRBV2 and TRBJ2-7, with 12 bases matching TRBD2. This CDR3 contains 13 residues. Germline V CDR1 and CDR2: SNHLY, FYNNEI. Trimming cost V 6 bases and J 12 bases; bases outside gene matches: 9.

The gene calls are TRBV6-5 and TRBJ1-1; D is unresolved. CDR1 MNHEY and CDR2 SVGAGI come from the germline V gene. The V and J ends lost 3 bases and 2 bases respectively, with 13 bases between them. The CDR3 spans 15 residues. The CDR3 loop reads CASSYVGRQNTEAFF. The CDR3 region has the DNA TGTGCCAGCAGTTATGTAGGCAGGCAAAACACTGAAGCTTTCTTT.

The gene calls are TRBV5-1 and TRBJ2-7; no reliable D call. V gave up 3 bases and J gave up 1 base, with 8 bases separating them. Germline V CDR1 and CDR2: SGHRS, YFSETQ. The length of the CDR3 is 13 residues. The CDR3 reads CASSSVKSYEQYF. CDR3 coding DNA: TGCGCCAGCAGCTCGGTCAAGTCCTACGAGCAGTACTTC.

The chain couples TRBV28 to TRBJ2-2; no clear D gene. This CDR3 has 13 residues. Germline V CDR1 and CDR2: MDHEN, SYDVKM. Trimming stripped 7 bases from V and 2 bases from J, with 8 bases between. CDR3 residues: CASTNPNTGELFF. DNA for the CDR3: TGTGCCAGCACCAACCCTAACACCGGGGAGCTGTTTTTT. The full variable domain, with the rest looked up from reference TRBV28 and TRBJ2-2, is DVKVTQSSRYLVKRTGEKVFLECVQDMDHENMFWYRQDPGLGLRLIYFSYDVKMKEKGDIPEGYSVSREKKERFSLILESASTNQTSMYLCASTNPNTGELFFGEGSRLTVL.

The V gene is TRBV6-5, the J gene TRBJ2-2, with D perhaps matching TRBD1 or TRBD2 (5 bases each). The CDR3 has 15 residues. The germline gives CDR1 MNHEY, CDR2 SVGAGI. V was clipped by 7 bases and J by 3 bases, with 15 bases between them. The CDR3 nucleotides are TGTGCCAGCACCCCGAGGAGAGGGGACACCGGGGAGCTGTTTTTT. Translation gives CASTPRRGDTGELFF.

This clone appeared a few times. This chain connects TRBV4-1 to TRBJ1-2; a possible D gene is TRBD1 (5 bases). The CDR3 sequence is 14 residues long. Germline CDR1 MGHRA, CDR2 YSYEKL. V was cut by 0 bases and J by 6 bases, with 11 bases left in between. CDR3 in amino acids: CASSQEGEGHGYTF. CDR3 nucleotide sequence: TGCGCCAGCAGCCAAGAGGGGGAGGGCCATGGCTACACCTTC.

V gene TRBV6-1 combines with J gene TRBJ2-1, with 7 bases that match TRBD2. V was clipped by 9 bases and J by 0 bases; unmatched bases: 2. From germline, CDR1 is MNHNS and CDR2 SASEGT. This CDR3 has 13 amino acids. CDR3 DNA: TGTGCCAGGGGCGGGAGCTCCTACAATGAGCAGTTCTTC. It translates to CARGGSSYNEQFF.

V usage is TRBV6-6 and J usage is TRBJ1-2; 7 nucleotides match TRBD1. There are 13 residues in the CDR3. V dropped 7 bases and J dropped 5; count of bases not matched to a gene: 7. Germline V lookup: CDR1 MNHNY, CDR2 SVGAGI (reference sequence). In DNA form, the CDR3 reads TGTGCCAGCATAGGACAGGCTGGGTATGGCTACACCTTC. It translates to CASIGQAGYGYTF.

The chain links TRBV28 to TRBJ2-7; perhaps TRBD2 as D (5 bases). The V end was cut by 0 bases, the J end by 0 bases, with 9 bases between. Germline V gene lookup returns CDR1 MDHEN and CDR2 SYDVKM. This CDR3 has 15 residues. The CDR3: CASSLWFEGSYEQYF. CDR3 coding DNA: TGTGCCAGCAGTTTATGGTTCGAGGGCTCCTACGAGCAGTACTTC.

The gene calls are TRBV5-5 and TRBJ2-1, with D possibly matching TRBD1 (6 bases). The CDR3 runs 18 residues. Germline loops: CDR1 SGHKS, CDR2 YYEKEE (reference sequence). The V and J ends lost 4 bases and 7 bases respectively, with 27 bases between them. CDR3 nucleotide sequence: TGTGCCAGCAGCCCCCAATTAAGTCAGGGGTGGGATGGGAATGAGCAGTTCTTC. This translates into CASSPQLSQGWDGNEQFF.

V and J are TRBV5-8 and TRBJ1-2, with 7 nucleotides matching TRBD1. Trimming cost V 3 bases and J 5 bases; bases outside gene matches: 1. Germline CDR1 is SGHTS and CDR2 is YDEGEE. The CDR3 loop spans 12 amino acids. The CDR3 sequence is CASSWDSYGYTF. The CDR3 DNA reads TGTGCCAGCAGCTGGGACAGTTATGGCTACACCTTC.

The chain is built from TRBV9 and TRBJ2-5; a weak D match, TRBD2 (5 bases). The CDR3 is 14 residues long. V lost 6 bases and J 5 bases, leaving 17 bases between the germline ends. Germline CDR1 reads SGDLS; CDR2 reads YYNGEE. The CDR3 region is CASNTGLRGETQYF. The CDR3 DNA is TGTGCCAGCAACACCGGGCTACGAGGGGAGACCCAGTACTTC.

This chain uses TRBV5-1 with TRBJ2-5; D is unclear. V lost 2 bases to trimming and J lost 2 bases, with 7 bases between them. The CDR3 contains 13 residues. Germline CDR1 is SGHRS and CDR2 is YFSETQ. The CDR3 loop is CASSFGPQETQYF. Here the CDR3 DNA reads TGCGCCAGCAGCTTCGGGCCGCAAGAGACCCAGTACTTC. The complete variable domain, with remaining parts taken from reference TRBV5-1 and TRBJ2-5, reads KAGVTQTPRYLIKTRGQQVTLSCSPISGHRSVSWYQQTPGQGLQFLFEYFSETQRNKGNFPGRFSGRQFSNSRSEMNVSTLELGDSALYLCASSFGPQETQYFGPGTRLLVL.

This clone was detected once. The CDR3 sequence is CASSLAGDYGYTF. CDR3 nucleotide sequence: TGTGCCAGCAGTTTAGCAGGGGACTATGGCTACACCTTC. The chain employs TRBV28 and TRBJ1-2; tentative D call: TRBD1 (6 bases). This CDR3 comprises 13 residues. V dropped 2 bases and J dropped 3 bases, with 7 bases sitting between them. Germline loops: CDR1 MDHEN, CDR2 SYDVKM.

J is TRBJ2-5 and V is TRBV14, with D possibly matching TRBD1 (6 bases). Germline CDR1 reads SGHDN; CDR2 reads FVKESK. The CDR3 has 14 residues. V shed 4 bases and J shed 1 base, with 10 bases lying between them. This CDR3 reads CASSRGQLQETQYF. CDR3 in DNA: TGTGCCAGCAGCCGCGGACAGCTCCAAGAGACCCAGTACTTC.

This chain connects TRBV7-2 to TRBJ2-1; D remains ambiguous. The CDR3 spans 15 residues. V was cut by 4 bases and J by 4 bases, with 14 bases left in between. Germline CDR1 SGHTA, CDR2 FQGNSA. This CDR3 is CASSSKGSPYNEQFF. The CDR3 nucleotides read TGTGCCAGCAGCTCGAAGGGATCCCCTTACAATGAGCAGTTCTTC. The full variable domain, in which reference TRBV7-2 and TRBJ2-1 provide the parts outside the CDR3, is GAGVSQSPSNKVTEKGKDVELRCDPISGHTALYWYRQSLGQGLEFLIYFQGNSAPDKSGLPSDRFSAERTGGSVSTLTIQRTQQEDSAVYLCASSSKGSPYNEQFFGPGTRLTVL.

The V call is TRBV11-2, the J call TRBJ2-1; the match to TRBD1 covers 7 bases. V trimming: 5 bases; J trimming: 5 bases; junction bases outside the gene matches: 6. CDR3 size: 14 residues. Germline V lookup: CDR1 SGHAT, CDR2 FQNNGV. The CDR3 spells CASSVGQRNNEQFF. CDR3 DNA sequence: TGTGCCAGCAGCGTGGGACAGCGGAACAATGAGCAGTTCTTC.

V gene TRBV4-2 combines with J gene TRBJ2-1, with 10 bases aligning to TRBD1. Germline loops: CDR1 LGHNA, CDR2 YNFKEQ. CDR3 length: 15 amino acids. J gave up 8 bases and V 3 bases, and 7 bases lay outside the gene matches. In DNA form, the CDR3 reads TGTGCCAGCAGCCACCCTAGCGACAGGGGGCATGAGCAGTTCTTC. It yields the protein CASSHPSDRGHEQFF.

This chain links TRBV5-1 with TRBJ1-4, with TRBD1 identical over 9 bases. The trim removed 4 bases at V and 8 bases at J, leaving 9 bases unmatched. The V gene's germline CDR1 is SGHRS and CDR2 YFSETQ. The CDR3 runs to 15 residues. CDR3 sequence reads: CASSGGQGQWEKLFF. For the CDR3, the DNA is TGCGCCAGCAGCGGGGGACAGGGTCAATGGGAAAAACTGTTTTTT.

The CDR3 loop reads CAWSAERYNEQFF. CDR3 DNA sequence: TGTGCCTGGAGTGCTGAAAGGTACAATGAGCAGTTCTTC. The chain recombines TRBV30 with TRBJ2-1; unclear D gene. CDR3 length: 13 amino acids. The V gene's germline CDR1 is GTSNPN and CDR2 SVGIG (reference sequence). V lost 1 base to trimming and J lost 4 bases, with 8 bases between them.

The chain links TRBV28 to TRBJ1-5; no reliable D call. CDR3 length: 14 amino acids. The germline gives CDR1 MDHEN, CDR2 SYDVKM. The V end was cut by 7 bases, the J end by 0 bases, with 10 bases between. CDR3 amino acids: CASIDGDSNQPQHF. As DNA, the CDR3 is TGTGCCAGCATAGATGGAGATAGCAATCAGCCCCAGCATTTT.

The gene calls are TRBV21-1 and TRBJ1-1; the table calls TRBD1, which could not be checked here. TRBV21-1 is deemed a pseudogene. The CDR3 is 17 residues long. Written as DNA, the CDR3 is TGTGCCAGCAGCCCCCAGGGGGCGAGCGTTAGTGACACTGAAGCTTTCTTT. Translation: CASSPQGASVSDTEAFF.